This is a list of T cell receptor beta chains from one sample in a study of T cells in Graves' hyperthyroidism and ophthalmopathy. TCRdb analysed the multiplex PCR reads with MiXCR anew, one entry per CDR3 protein. The sample holds around 690,000 distinct CDR3 sequences; roughly 17% are singletons and the top ten take less than 20%. Sequencing was carried out using blood. These receptors were taken from a man aged 45-60 years with Graves' hyperthyroidism. The conserved cysteine and the conserved F or W are not part of the CDR3 here.

J gene	V gene	CDR3 protein
TRBJ2-2	TRBV5-1	ASSLERQNTGELF
TRBJ2-1	TRBV20-1	SALPPRRTNEQF
TRBJ2-1	TRBV6-9	ASSYFEGAYNEQF
TRBJ1-5	TRBV27	ASSPLSSQPQH
TRBJ2-1	TRBV27	ASSFLAGSNEQF
TRBJ1-3	TRBV7-6	ASSSRGRRSGNTIY
TRBJ1-2	TRBV28	ASSNPDRSGYT
TRBJ1-5	TRBV15	ATSRDHSGVQPQH
TRBJ1-1	TRBV12-3/TRBV12-4	ASSHRTEAF
TRBJ2-3	TRBV6-1	ASSDIEKVTDTQY
TRBJ2-3	TRBV14	ASSPALGYTQY
TRBJ1-1	TRBV5-1	ASSPDFGVGL
TRBJ2-3	TRBV27	ASLTPTQSTDTQY
TRBJ1-6	TRBV28	ASSPGQGAAASPLH
TRBJ1-1	TRBV20-1	SARDWIGQGTEAF
TRBJ2-1	TRBV28	ASSFVSRLAADNEQF
TRBJ2-1	TRBV9	ASGETGTSYNEQF
TRBJ2-1	TRBV6-1	ASSEELASYNEQF
TRBJ1-5	TRBV6-6	ASSYSAGLDQPQH
TRBJ2-7	TRBV14	ASSPSPVYEQY
TRBJ1-3	TRBV11-2	ASSLVRREVGNTIY
TRBJ2-7	TRBV28	ASSDSTGSGRYEQY
TRBJ2-3	TRBV2	ASIETSGSYDTQY
TRBJ2-7	TRBV12-3/TRBV12-4	ASSLWDRVHEQY
TRBJ1-2	TRBV20-1	SAWDLGT
TRBJ2-2	TRBV29-1	SVLGLAGGFTGELF
TRBJ2-2	TRBV24-1	ATSSLAVTGELF
TRBJ2-7	TRBV30	ACGDTVYEQY
TRBJ1-6	TRBV5-1	ASSQTPQGGNSPLH
TRBJ2-3	TRBV7-2	ASALRLVTADTQY
TRBJ1-2	TRBV5-1	ASSSGQGVYGYT
TRBJ2-7	TRBV6-2/TRBV6-3	GSSSGLAVEQY
TRBJ2-1	TRBV24-1	ATSDVAKREF
TRBJ2-3	TRBV28	ASSLWGSGRAGDTQY
TRBJ2-3	TRBV28	ASSSPLLAASGRNTQY
TRBJ2-1	TRBV30	AWSGLAGMGSYNEQF
TRBJ1-6	TRBV3-1	ASSRESENSPLH
TRBJ1-1	TRBV7-2	ASSLPGEGIGAF
TRBJ2-7	TRBV5-1	ASSLAPSGITYEQY
TRBJ2-1	TRBV18	ASSPPYLNEQF
TRBJ2-1	TRBV20-1	SARVLAEISGEQF
TRBJ1-2	TRBV11-2	ASSLTPQGDGYT
TRBJ2-7	TRBV27	ASSLSNTFTSLDEQY
TRBJ1-2	TRBV28	ASSPTTGYGYT
TRBJ2-3	TRBV19	ASSTTGGADTQY
TRBJ1-2	TRBV7-8	ASSLAVGGMDYGYT
TRBJ1-5	TRBV6-5	ASSYSTGFNQPQH
TRBJ1-2	TRBV3-1	ASSQERVSGYT
TRBJ1-5	TRBV12-3/TRBV12-4	ASSFRLAKH
TRBJ2-7	TRBV9	ASSVDGAGGVDEQY
TRBJ1-1	TRBV10-3	AISEEPDRNTEAF
TRBJ2-2	TRBV27	ASSLSALAGGSGELF